This paragraph covers one T cell receptor (beta chain) sequence. The target antigen is unknown. The record originates from a study of T cell responses to AZD1222 COVID-19 vaccine. On the study more broadly: Doses given second, at about 4 or about 12 weeks, were pooled. General study findings and limits: Spike-specific TCR depth and breadth grew after two AZD1222 doses. There were mostly white British donors and more females than males, and clonal diversity was possibly underestimated. The study identified only six AZD1222 recipients as seropositive at baseline.

Using immunoSEQ multiplex PCR, the repertoire was profiled, and TCRdb retains in-frame clones only, with some absent. This table holds some 97,000 clones, about 87% found once. Trimming at V came to 2 bases and at J to 5 bases, leaving 15 bases not matched to a gene. Germline loops: CDR1 MGHDK, CDR2 SYGVNS. There are 18 residues in the CDR3. The sequence was collected from an adult in good health. The material was peripheral blood, obtained on day 0 of AZD1222 vaccination. The chain uses TRBV25-1 and TRBJ1-1, with 9 bases fitting TRBD1. CDR3 residues: CASSELGIGWDRDTEAFF. CDR3 in DNA: TGTGCCAGCAGTGAACTTGGCATTGGTTGGGACAGGGATACTGAAGCTTTCTTT.